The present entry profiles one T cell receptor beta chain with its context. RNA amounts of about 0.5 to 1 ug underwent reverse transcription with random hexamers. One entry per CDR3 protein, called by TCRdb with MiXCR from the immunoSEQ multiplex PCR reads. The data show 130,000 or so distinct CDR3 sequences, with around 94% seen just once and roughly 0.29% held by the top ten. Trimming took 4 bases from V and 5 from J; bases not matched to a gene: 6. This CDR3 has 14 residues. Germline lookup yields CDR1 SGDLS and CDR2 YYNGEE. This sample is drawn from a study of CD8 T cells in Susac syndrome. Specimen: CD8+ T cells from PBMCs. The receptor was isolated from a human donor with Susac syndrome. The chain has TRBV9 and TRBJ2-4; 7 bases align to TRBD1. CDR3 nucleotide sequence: TGTGCCAGCAGCCAGACAGGGACCCAAAACATTCAGTACTTC. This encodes CASSQTGTQNIQYF.